Sequencing of this T cell receptor (beta chain) was carried out in a study of beta chain features in type 1 diabetes. CD45RO/CCR7/CD25/CD127/CD95/CD27 staining was used to isolate CD4+ naive, central memory, regulatory and stem cell-like memory cells by sorting. General study points: Moderately but significantly shorter TCRB CDR3s were found in Type 1 diabetes patients in all four CD4+ subsets.

The J segment lost 2 bases and the V segment lost 0 bases, leaving 9 bases of the junction unmatched. The germline V gene encodes CDR1 KGHSH and CDR2 LQKENI. The CDR3 runs to 17 residues. All of the isolated RNA was reverse transcribed, so expressed TCRB transcripts were sequenced. Naive, central memory and regulatory T cell samples came to a mean of approximately 3.57 million reads. Assay used: immunoSEQ multiplex PCR; TCRdb lists only in-frame clones, some missing. The top ten clones hold about 0.016% of a sample with a few hundred thousand clones, approximately 13% of them seen once. This clone was counted between two and nine times. Its antigen is as yet unknown.

This chain uses TRBV18 with TRBJ2-7; 8 nucleotides match TRBD2. Sequencing used naive CD4+ T cells from blood. This receptor was taken from a woman aged 18-29 years with type 1 diabetes. The CDR3 coding sequence is TGTGCCAGCTCACCACCCCGTCGAGCGGGGGAGGCCTACGAGCAGTACGTC. Translated: CASSPPRRAGEAYEQYV.